This TCR beta chain was identified in a study of shared clonotypes between healthy human individuals. Details on this clone: Its matching antigen is unknown.

V was shortened by 8 bases and J by 2 bases, with 13 bases between the two germline ends. The CDR3 covers 13 residues. In germline, CDR1 is SQVTM, CDR2 ANQGSEA. The table came from immunoSEQ multiplex PCR; TCRdb's copy has only in-frame clones and leaves some out. The top ten hold over 0.09% of the sample, which has 550,000 to 750,000 clones, less than 97% seen once. Naive CD8 cells lacked CD45RO, underwent positive selection for CCR7 and left out terminally differentiated effector memory CD45RA+ cells. Findings of the study overall: Compared with clonotypes that all four donors shared, non-shared clonotypes had lower generation probabilities.

This sequence joins TRBV29-1 and TRBJ2-1; no clear D. This TCR was recovered from a young woman in good health. Material: naive CD8+ T cells sorted from blood. The CDR3 DNA is TGCAGCCCGAGACTCGGCCCCTACAATGAGCAGTTCTTC. As protein: CSPRLGPYNEQFF.